This entry describes one TCR beta chain. Its antigen is undetermined. The sample originates from a study of OX40 agonist ivuxolimab in advanced cancers. Germline CDR1 SGHTA, CDR2 FQGNSA. Trimming removed 5 bases from V and 5 bases from J; junction bases left unmatched: 10. The CDR3 sequence is 16 residues long. Profiling relied on immunoSEQ multiplex PCR, and the TCRdb table lists in-frame clones only, not all of them. This table has around 40,000 clones, roughly 80% appearing once. Overall study findings and caveats: Dose levels from 0.1 to 3.0 mg/kg saw CD4+ and CD8+ blood T cells expand clonally by week 6.

Sampling times: baseline, cycle 4 day 1, cycle 7 day 1. The sample here was CD4+ or CD8+ T cells sorted from blood, taken in a trial of the OX40 agonist ivuxolimab. The TCR was taken from an adult with an advanced solid tumor such as melanoma, head and neck, liver or kidney cancer. The chain couples TRBV7-2 to TRBJ2-2; 8 positions agree with TRBD2. CDR3 DNA: TGTGCCAGCAGCATGCAAGCGGGAGTGGGAACCGGGGAGCTGTTTTTT. It specifies CASSMQAGVGTGELFF.